These T cell receptor beta chains were read from a single sample in a study of T cells after yellow fever vaccination. Each CDR3 protein is one row after TCRdb ran MiXCR on the 5' RACE reads. The data contain 500,000 to 700,000 distinct CDR3 sequences, 19% of them singletons. The sample was PBMCs, taken 15 days after the yellow fever booster vaccination. The receptors were gathered from a young man who received the YFV17D yellow fever vaccine. Both conserved end residues are part of each CDR3. A D gene is named only where the DNA matches it firmly. Expanded clones are given a class, and other clones once, few, many or no size at all.

j_gene	v_gene	d_gene	abundance	CDR3aa	CDR3nt
TRBJ1-1	TRBV7-2	NA	NA	CASSRGGGAFF	TGTGCCAGCAGCCGGGGGGGAGGAGCTTTCTTT
TRBJ2-3	TRBV29-1	TRBD2	few	CSVERRLAMDTQYF	TGCAGCGTTGAACGGCGACTAGCTATGGATACGCAGTATTTT
TRBJ1-2	TRBV29-1	NA	few	CSVTDNYGYTF	TGCAGCGTGACAGATAACTATGGCTACACCTTC
TRBJ2-7	TRBV11-2	NA	few	CASSLRGQWERSYEQYF	TGTGCCAGCAGCTTAAGGGGTCAGTGGGAGAGGTCCTACGAGCAGTACTTC
TRBJ2-7	TRBV12-3/TRBV12-4	NA	NA	CASRRREGGEQYF	TGTGCCAGCAGGCGACGAGAGGGTGGCGAGCAGTACTTC
TRBJ2-1	TRBV30	TRBD2	NA	CARPGLAGVDAYNEQFF	TGTGCCAGACCGGGACTAGCGGGAGTTGACGCCTACAATGAGCAGTTCTTC
TRBJ2-3	TRBV27	TRBD1	NA	CATQALGQHTDTQYF	TGTGCCACCCAGGCCTTGGGACAGCACACAGATACGCAGTATTTT
TRBJ1-1	TRBV5-1	NA	few	CASSLEGNRGTEAFF	TGCGCCAGCAGCTTGGAAGGTAACCGGGGGACTGAAGCTTTCTTT
TRBJ2-2	TRBV25-1	NA	few	CASSPGPATGELFF	TGTGCCAGCAGTCCAGGACCTGCCACCGGGGAGCTGTTTTTT
TRBJ2-3	TRBV4-3	NA	NA	CASSQEWETWPDTQYF	TGCGCCAGCAGCCAAGAGTGGGAGACCTGGCCGGATACGCAGTATTTT
TRBJ2-1	TRBV24-1	TRBD1	NA	CATSDSGTGRDEQFF	TGTGCCACCAGTGATTCCGGGACAGGGAGGGATGAGCAGTTCTTC
TRBJ2-2	TRBV25-1	NA	NA	CASSEGQFTGELFF	TGTGCCAGCAGTGAGGGCCAATTCACCGGGGAGCTGTTTTTT
TRBJ1-1	TRBV27	NA	NA	CASHAGRYTEAFF	TGTGCCAGTCATGCGGGGCGGTACACTGAAGCTTTCTTT
TRBJ2-7	TRBV6-2/TRBV6-3	NA	NA	CASLDRNYEQYF	TGTGCCAGCTTAGACAGAAACTACGAGCAGTACTTC
TRBJ2-3	TRBV15	TRBD2	NA	CATKAGITDTQYF	TGTGCCACAAAAGCGGGGATCACAGATACGCAGTATTTT
TRBJ2-7	TRBV4-3	TRBD1	NA	CASSQGTGVSSYEQYF	TGCGCCAGCAGCCAAGGGACAGGCGTTAGCTCCTACGAGCAGTACTTC
TRBJ2-1	TRBV27	TRBD2	few	CASSGRAGGYQGSYNEQFF	TGTGCCAGCAGCGGCCGGGCGGGAGGTTACCAGGGCTCCTACAATGAGCAGTTCTTC
TRBJ2-3	TRBV12-3/TRBV12-4	NA	NA	CASRRAGASTDTQYF	TGTGCCAGCCGTCGAGCGGGTGCTAGCACAGATACACAGTATTTT
TRBJ2-7	TRBV5-4	NA	few	CASRPTPGGTYEQYF	TGTGCCAGCAGACCGACCCCGGGGGGCACCTACGAGCAGTACTTC
TRBJ2-3	TRBV6-1	NA	few	CASSRGGLSTDTQYF	TGTGCCAGCAGTAGAGGGGGGTTAAGCACAGATACGCAGTATTTT
TRBJ2-1	TRBV28	NA	few	CASIQLAEQFF	TGTGCCAGCATCCAGCTGGCGGAGCAGTTCTTC
TRBJ2-1	TRBV28	TRBD2	few	CASNPPNPGLRRKQFF	TGTGCCAGCAATCCACCAAACCCGGGACTACGAAGGAAGCAGTTCTTC
TRBJ1-3	TRBV4-3	NA	few	CASSQDRGDNSGNTIYF	TGCGCCAGCAGCCAAGACCGAGGGGATAACTCTGGAAACACCATATATTTT
TRBJ2-5	TRBV21-1	NA	NA	CASSKVPVEETQYF	TGTGCCAGCAGCAAAGTACCAGTCGAAGAGACCCAGTACTTC
TRBJ2-6	TRBV7-6	NA	NA	CASSLRAAGSGANVLTF	TGTGCCAGCAGCTTAAGGGCCGCAGGGAGCGGGGCCAACGTCCTGACTTTC
TRBJ2-4	TRBV12-3/TRBV12-4	TRBD2	few	CASSGLAGNIQYF	TGTGCCAGCAGCGGACTAGCCGGGAACATTCAGTACTTC
TRBJ2-2	TRBV4-3	NA	few	CASSQGTRQSNTGELFF	TGCGCCAGCAGCCAAGGGACACGGCAATCGAACACCGGGGAGCTGTTTTTT
TRBJ1-4	TRBV5-1	NA	few	CASSVHDATNEKLFF	TGCGCCAGCAGCGTCCATGACGCAACTAATGAAAAACTGTTTTTT
TRBJ2-1	TRBV5-1	NA	NA	CASSLGQPYNEQFF	TGCGCCAGCAGTCTTGGACAGCCCTACAATGAGCAGTTCTTC
TRBJ1-2	TRBV7-9	NA	NA	CASSEIGKGYTF	TGTGCCAGCAGCGAAATTGGGAAGGGCTACACCTTC
TRBJ1-5	TRBV4-2	NA	NA	CASRQSRGDNQPQHF	TGTGCCAGCAGGCAAAGCCGGGGCGACAATCAGCCCCAGCATTTT
TRBJ2-3	TRBV7-2	NA	NA	CASSSTSGGGTDTQYF	TGTGCCAGCAGCTCGACCTCTGGCGGTGGCACAGATACGCAGTATTTT
TRBJ1-1	TRBV7-2	TRBD1	NA	CASSLSGTGGSEAFF	TGTGCCAGCAGCTTGTCCGGGACAGGGGGGTCTGAAGCTTTCTTT
TRBJ2-7	TRBV7-9	TRBD2	NA	CASSLILAGGEEQYF	TGTGCCAGCAGCTTAATCCTAGCGGGAGGAGAGGAGCAGTACTTC
TRBJ2-7	TRBV20-1	NA	few	CSASQGLEQYF	TGCAGTGCTAGCCAAGGGCTTGAGCAGTACTTC
TRBJ2-1	TRBV2	TRBD2	few	CASRTGTSAYNEQFF	TGTGCCAGCCGGACCGGGACTAGTGCCTACAATGAGCAGTTCTTC
TRBJ2-2	TRBV5-1	NA	NA	CASRTLGENTGELFF	TGCGCCAGCAGAACGCTGGGAGAGAACACCGGGGAGCTGTTTTTT
TRBJ1-2	TRBV4-3	NA	NA	CASSNADGYTF	TGCGCCAGCAGCAATGCGGATGGCTACACCTTC